The 10 T cell receptor beta chains below were found in one sample sequenced in a study of low-dose radiotherapy and immunotherapy resistance in tumors. Time point of the sample: before trial treatment. Priming of first-strand cDNA relied on TRAV- and TRBV-specific primers (covering alpha and beta chains). The TCRs were subjected to amplification over 20 PCR cycles employing a constant-region primer in conjunction with a V-primer adapter. Each CDR3 protein is one row after TCRdb ran MiXCR on the reads. The sample carries approximately 84,000 distinct CDR3 sequences, about a sixth recorded once. The material was PBMCs, obtained before treatment. Every receptor here comes from a male donor with prostate cancer.

This clonotype was detected many times. This chain's CDR3 is CASSVAPLQGLDGYTF. For the CDR3, the DNA is TGTGCCAGCAGCGTAGCTCCCCTACAGGGGTTAGACGGCTACACCTTC. This rearrangement joins TRBV9 to TRBJ1-2; 7 bases fit TRBD1. There are 16 residues in the CDR3. The trim removed 0 bases at V and 8 bases at J, leaving 13 bases unmatched. Germline CDR1 is SGDLS and CDR2 is YYNGEE. Filled out from reference TRBV9 and TRBJ1-2, the complete variable domain reads DSGVTQTPKHLITATGQRVTLRCSPRSGDLSVYWYQQSLDQGLQFLIQYYNGEERAKGNILERFSAQQFPDLHSELNLSSLELGDSALYFCASSVAPLQGLDGYTFGSGTRLTVV.

On this clonotype itself: Likely a read error: the CDR3 ends without its conserved phenylalanine or tryptophan. The chain uses TRBV9 and TRBJ2-1, with D possibly being TRBD2 (7 bases). Germline CDR1 is SGDLS and CDR2 is YYNGEE. The V and J ends lost 3 bases and 0 bases respectively, with 13 bases between them. This CDR3 is 16 amino acids long. CDR3 sequence: CASSAAGATSYNEQFV. The CDR3 region has the DNA TGTGCCAGCAGCGCCGCGGGGGCTACCTCCTACAATGAGCAGTTCGTC.

This clonotype was observed at least ten times. V gene TRBV5-1 combines with J gene TRBJ2-7; D is unresolved. V shed 0 bases and J shed 7 bases, with 14 bases lying between them. CDR1 is SGHRS, CDR2 YFSETQ, per germline. There are 14 residues in the CDR3. The CDR3 DNA is TGCGCCAGCAGCTTGGAACAGAACTACAAGGAGCAGTACTTC. This sequence encodes CASSLEQNYKEQYF.

The chain couples TRBV29-1 to TRBJ1-2, with TRBD1 matching 7 bases. The CDR3 is 14 residues long. Germline V gene sequence: CDR1 SQVTM, CDR2 ANQGSEA. Trimming at V came to 3 bases and at J to 8 bases, leaving 12 bases not matched to a gene. CDR3 sequence reads: CSVEKDRDLTGYTF. The CDR3 DNA follows: TGCAGCGTTGAGAAAGACAGGGATCTGACCGGCTACACCTTC.

A remark on this clonotype: A far larger clone is a single base away, which makes a read error likely. The gene calls are TRBV4-3 and TRBJ1-6; no reliable D call. V was clipped by 0 bases and J by 7 bases, with 10 bases between them. Germline V gene data show CDR1 as LGHNA and CDR2 as YSLEER. The CDR3 loop spans 15 amino acids. CDR3 sequence: CASSQDGQENSPLHF. CDR3 DNA: TGCGCCAGCAGCCAAGATGGGCAGGAAAATTCACCCCTCCACTTT.

Concerning this clonotype itself: This clone may be a read error of a much larger clone one base away. V usage is TRBV7-9 and J usage is TRBJ2-7, with D unresolved. CDR3 size: 12 residues. The germline V gene encodes CDR1 SEHNR and CDR2 FQNEAQ (reference sequence). V lost 2 bases, J lost 2 bases, and 4 bases lay in between. This chain's CDR3 is CASSLCPYEQYF. CDR3 nucleotide sequence: TGTGCCAGCAGCTTATGTCCCTACGAGCAGTACTTC.

This clonotype was seen repeatedly, ten times or more. CDR3: CASSQGTGGDNSPLHF. In DNA, the CDR3 is TGTGCCAGCAGCCAAGGGACAGGGGGTGATAATTCACCCCTCCACTTT. The gene calls are TRBV14 and TRBJ1-6; 10 bases fit TRBD1. This CDR3 is 16 amino acids long. Germline CDR1 is SGHDN and CDR2 is FVKESK. Losses at the gene ends were 1 base for V and 5 bases for J; bases not matched to a gene: 2.

This chain joins TRBV20-1 and TRBJ2-1, with 9 bases lining up with TRBD2. V was clipped by 5 bases and J by 6 bases; unmatched bases: 8. This CDR3 spans 14 amino acids. The V gene's germline CDR1 is DFQATT and CDR2 SNEGSKA (reference sequence). CDR3 loop: CSAEWRGGINEQFF. CDR3 nucleotides: TGCAGTGCTGAGTGGCGGGGGGGCATCAATGAGCAGTTCTTC.

This clonotype was found a few times. The V gene is TRBV2, the J gene TRBJ1-6; the D gene is possibly TRBD1 (6 bases). Germline-derived CDR1 and CDR2 are SNHLY and FYNNEI. Trimming cost V 5 bases and J 10 bases, with 18 bases left between them. CDR3 length: 15 amino acids. CDR3 DNA: TGTGCCAGCAGTCGGGAGTCCTGGGGGCGATCACCCCTCCACTTT. This codes for CASSRESWGRSPLHF.

At least ten counts were recorded for this clonotype. The chain has TRBV30 and TRBJ1-6, with D perhaps matching TRBD1 (5 bases). CDR1 and CDR2 (germline): GTSNPN, SVGIG (reference sequence). This CDR3 is built from 13 residues. DNA of the CDR3: TGTGCTTTGGCGGGGGAGCCTAATTCACCCCTCCACTTT. This translates into CALAGEPNSPLHF.